This TCR beta chain was recovered during a study of PD-1 blockade in mismatch repair-deficient tumors. Study-wide points: Tumor-resident clones, often undetectable pretreatment in blood, expanded then contracted after pembrolizumab.

Measured with immunoSEQ multiplex PCR; TCRdb has only the in-frame clones, and not every one. The sample yields 15,000 to 25,000 clones, more than 65% seen once. In the case of this clone: Its cognate antigen is unknown.

The sequence derives from an adult with mismatch repair-deficient cancer. Sequencing was performed on PBMCs, taken 52 weeks after starting pembrolizumab.

CDR3 region: CASAPGLRETQYF. The CDR3, as DNA: TGTGCCAGCGCCCCGGGACTCCGAGAGACCCAGTACTTC. The chain is built from TRBV13 and TRBJ2-5; a possible D gene is TRBD2 (6 bases). The V end lost 8 bases, the J end lost 4 bases, and 14 bases lay between the germline ends. This CDR3 is 13 amino acids long. The germline CDR1 and CDR2 sequences are PRHDT and FYEKMQ (reference sequence).